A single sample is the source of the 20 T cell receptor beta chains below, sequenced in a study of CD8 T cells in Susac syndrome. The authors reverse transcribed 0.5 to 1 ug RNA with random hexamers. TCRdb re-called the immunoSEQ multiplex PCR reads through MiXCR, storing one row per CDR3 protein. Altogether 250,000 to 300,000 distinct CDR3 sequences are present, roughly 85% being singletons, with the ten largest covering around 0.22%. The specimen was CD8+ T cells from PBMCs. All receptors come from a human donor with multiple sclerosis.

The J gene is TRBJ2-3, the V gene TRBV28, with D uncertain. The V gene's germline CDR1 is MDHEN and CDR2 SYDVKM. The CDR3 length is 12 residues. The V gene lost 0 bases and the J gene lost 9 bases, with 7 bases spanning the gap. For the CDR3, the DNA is TGTGCCAGCAGTTTATGGGAGCAGACGCAGTATTTT. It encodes CASSLWEQTQYF.

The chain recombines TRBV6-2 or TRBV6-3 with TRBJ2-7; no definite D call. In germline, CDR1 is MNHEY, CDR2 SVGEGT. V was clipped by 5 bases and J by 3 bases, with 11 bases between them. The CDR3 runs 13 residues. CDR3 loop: CASSPSWGYEQYF. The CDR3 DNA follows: TGTGCCAGCAGTCCCTCTTGGGGCTACGAGCAGTACTTC.

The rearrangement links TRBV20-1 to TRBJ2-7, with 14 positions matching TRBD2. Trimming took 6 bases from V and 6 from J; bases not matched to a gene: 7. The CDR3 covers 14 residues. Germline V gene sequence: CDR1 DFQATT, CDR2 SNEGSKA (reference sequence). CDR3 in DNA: TGCAGTGCCAGTAGGACTAGCGGGAGGAGCGAGCAGTACTTC. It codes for CSASRTSGRSEQYF.

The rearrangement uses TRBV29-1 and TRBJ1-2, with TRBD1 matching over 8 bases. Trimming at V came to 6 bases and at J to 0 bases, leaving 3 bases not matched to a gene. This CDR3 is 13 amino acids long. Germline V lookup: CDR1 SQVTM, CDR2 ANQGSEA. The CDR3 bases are TGCAGCGTGCTACAGGGGGCTAACTATGGCTACACCTTC. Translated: CSVLQGANYGYTF. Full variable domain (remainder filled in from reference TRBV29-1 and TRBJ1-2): SAVISQKPSRDICQRGTSLTIQCQVDSQVTMMFWYRQQPGQSLTLIATANQGSEATYESGFVIDKFPISRPNLTFSTLTVSNMSPEDSSIYLCSVLQGANYGYTFGSGTRLTVV.

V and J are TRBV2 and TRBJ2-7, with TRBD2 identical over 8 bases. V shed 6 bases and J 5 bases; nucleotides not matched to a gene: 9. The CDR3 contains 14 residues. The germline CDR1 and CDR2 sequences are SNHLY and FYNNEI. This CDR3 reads CASSLAGPPDEQYF. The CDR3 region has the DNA TGTGCCAGCAGCTTAGCGGGACCACCCGACGAGCAGTACTTC.

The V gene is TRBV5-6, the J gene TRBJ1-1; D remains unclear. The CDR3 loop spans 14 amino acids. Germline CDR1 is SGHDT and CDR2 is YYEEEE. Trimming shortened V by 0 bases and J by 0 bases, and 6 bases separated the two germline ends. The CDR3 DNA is TGTGCCAGCAGCTTGGAGGTGTTGAACACTGAAGCTTTCTTT. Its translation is CASSLEVLNTEAFF.

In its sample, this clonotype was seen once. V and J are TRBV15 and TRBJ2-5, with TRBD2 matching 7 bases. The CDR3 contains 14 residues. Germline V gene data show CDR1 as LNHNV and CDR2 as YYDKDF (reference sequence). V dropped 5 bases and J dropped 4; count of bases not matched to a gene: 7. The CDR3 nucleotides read TGTGCCACCAGCGGGGGGACTATCCCAGAGACCCAGTACTTC. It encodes CATSGGTIPETQYF.

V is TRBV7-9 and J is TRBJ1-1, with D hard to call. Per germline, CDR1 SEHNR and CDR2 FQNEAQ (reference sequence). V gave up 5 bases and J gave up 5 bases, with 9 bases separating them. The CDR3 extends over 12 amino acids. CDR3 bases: TGTGCCAGCAGCCCGATGGGAACTGAAGCTTTCTTT. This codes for CASSPMGTEAFF.

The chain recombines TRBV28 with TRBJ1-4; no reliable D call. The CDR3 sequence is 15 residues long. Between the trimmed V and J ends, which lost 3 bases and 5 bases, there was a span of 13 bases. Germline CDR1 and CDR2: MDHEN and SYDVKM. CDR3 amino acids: CASSLEVGTNEKLFF. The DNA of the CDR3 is TGTGCCAGCAGTTTGGAGGTCGGTACGAATGAAAAACTGTTTTTT.

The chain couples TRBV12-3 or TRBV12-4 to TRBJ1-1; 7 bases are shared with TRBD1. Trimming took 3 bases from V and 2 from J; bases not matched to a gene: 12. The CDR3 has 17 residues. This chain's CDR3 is CASSFFQGRGQNTEAFF. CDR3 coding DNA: TGTGCCAGCAGTTTTTTCCAGGGAAGGGGGCAAAACACTGAAGCTTTCTTT.

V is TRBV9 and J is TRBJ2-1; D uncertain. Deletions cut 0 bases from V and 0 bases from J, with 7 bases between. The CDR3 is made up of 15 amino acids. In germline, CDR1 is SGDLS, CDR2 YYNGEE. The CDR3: CASSVVWGSYNEQFF. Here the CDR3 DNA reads TGTGCCAGCAGCGTAGTGTGGGGCTCCTACAATGAGCAGTTCTTC.

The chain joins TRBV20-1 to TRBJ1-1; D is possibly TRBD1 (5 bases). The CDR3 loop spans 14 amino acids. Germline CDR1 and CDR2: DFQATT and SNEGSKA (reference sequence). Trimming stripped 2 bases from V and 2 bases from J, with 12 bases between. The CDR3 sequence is CSARSLGTNTEAFF. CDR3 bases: TGCAGTGCTAGAAGTCTAGGGACCAACACTGAAGCTTTCTTT.

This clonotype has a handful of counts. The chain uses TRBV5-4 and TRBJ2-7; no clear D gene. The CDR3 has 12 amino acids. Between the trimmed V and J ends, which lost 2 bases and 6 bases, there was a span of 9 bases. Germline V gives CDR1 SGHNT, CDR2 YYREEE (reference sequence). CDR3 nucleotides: TGTGCCAGCAGCTTATTAACCTCCGAGCAGTACTTC. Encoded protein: CASSLLTSEQYF. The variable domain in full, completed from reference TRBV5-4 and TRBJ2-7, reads ETGVTQSPTHLIKTRGQQVTLRCSSQSGHNTVSWYQQALGQGPQFIFQYYREEENGRGNFPPRFSGLQFPNYSSELNVNALELDDSALYLCASSLLTSEQYFGPGTRLTVT.

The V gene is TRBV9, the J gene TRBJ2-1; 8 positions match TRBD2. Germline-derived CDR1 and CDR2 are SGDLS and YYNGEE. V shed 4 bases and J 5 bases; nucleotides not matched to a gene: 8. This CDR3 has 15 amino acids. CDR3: CASSSSGSSNNEQFF. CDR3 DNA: TGTGCCAGCAGCTCCAGCGGGAGCTCGAACAATGAGCAGTTCTTC.

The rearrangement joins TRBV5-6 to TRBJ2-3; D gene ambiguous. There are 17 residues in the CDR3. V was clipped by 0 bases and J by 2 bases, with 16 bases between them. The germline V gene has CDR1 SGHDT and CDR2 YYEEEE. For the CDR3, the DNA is TGTGCCAGCAGCTTGGCCGGGTGGACCGTCCTCACAGATACGCAGTATTTT. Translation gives CASSLAGWTVLTDTQYF.

The CDR3 loop reads CASSILRLAGNEQFF. The DNA for the CDR3 is TGTGCCAGTAGTATTTTACGACTAGCGGGCAATGAGCAGTTCTTC. The chain employs TRBV19 and TRBJ2-1; 10 nucleotides align to TRBD2. The V gene's germline CDR1 is LNHDA and CDR2 SQIVND (reference sequence). The CDR3 spans 15 residues. J lost 6 bases, V lost 3 bases, and 5 bases had no gene match.

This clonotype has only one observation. CDR3 DNA: TGTGCCAGCAGTTACCACGCGGAGTACAATGAGCAGTTCTTC. The encoded protein is CASSYHAEYNEQFF. The chain uses TRBV28 and TRBJ2-1; D remains unclear. The length of the CDR3 is 14 residues. Germline V CDR1 and CDR2: MDHEN, SYDVKM. The V end was cut by 4 bases, the J end by 4 bases, with 11 bases between.

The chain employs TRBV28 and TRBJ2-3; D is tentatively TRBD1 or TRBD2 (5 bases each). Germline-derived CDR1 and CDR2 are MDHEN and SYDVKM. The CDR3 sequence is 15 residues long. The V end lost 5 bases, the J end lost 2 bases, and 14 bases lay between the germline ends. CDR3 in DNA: TGTGCCAGCAGTCAACGGGACCCCTACACAGATACGCAGTATTTT. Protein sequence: CASSQRDPYTDTQYF. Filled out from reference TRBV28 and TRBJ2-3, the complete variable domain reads DVKVTQSSRYLVKRTGEKVFLECVQDMDHENMFWYRQDPGLGLRLIYFSYDVKMKEKGDIPEGYSVSREKKERFSLILESASTNQTSMYLCASSQRDPYTDTQYFGPGTRLTVL.

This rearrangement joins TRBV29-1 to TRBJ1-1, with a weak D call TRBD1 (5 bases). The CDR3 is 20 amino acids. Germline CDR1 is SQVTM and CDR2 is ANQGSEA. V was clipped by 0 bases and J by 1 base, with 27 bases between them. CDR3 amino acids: CSVEDKRGIRRDETNTEAFF. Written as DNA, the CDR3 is TGCAGCGTTGAAGATAAACGAGGTATTAGGAGGGACGAGACGAACACTGAAGCTTTCTTT.

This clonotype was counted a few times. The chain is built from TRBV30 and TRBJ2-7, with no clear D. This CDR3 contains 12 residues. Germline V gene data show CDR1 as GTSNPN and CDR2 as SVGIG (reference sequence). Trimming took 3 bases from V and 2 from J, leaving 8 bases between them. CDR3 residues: CAWRGSPYEQYF. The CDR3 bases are TGTGCCTGGAGGGGAAGCCCCTACGAGCAGTACTTC.